This passage covers 25 T cell receptor beta chains from one sample sequenced in a study of T cell responses to AZD1222 COVID-19 vaccine. Clones were sequenced by immunoSEQ multiplex PCR, and TCRdb holds only the in-frame ones, with some missing. The sample contains approximately 190,000 clones, approximately 94% of which appear only once. The sequencing used peripheral blood, collected on day 0 of AZD1222 vaccination. The receptors were gathered from an adult in good health.

The V call is TRBV30, the J call TRBJ1-3; D gene ambiguous. CDR1 is GTSNPN and CDR2 is SVGIG in the germline V gene (reference sequence). The CDR3 spans 15 residues. With 2 bases removed from V and 0 bases from J, the gap between germline ends came to 11 bases. CDR3 nucleotides: TGTGCCTGGAGTCTAGGAGGTTACTCTGGAAACACCATATATTTT. Residues: CAWSLGGYSGNTIYF.

The rearrangement uses TRBV28 and TRBJ2-7; D gene unclear. V gave up 2 bases and J gave up 0 bases, with 11 bases separating them. The V gene's germline CDR1 is MDHEN and CDR2 SYDVKM. The CDR3 spans 15 residues. The CDR3 bases are TGTGCCAGCAGTTTAATCGCCTCAGCCTCCTACGAGCAGTACTTC. Translated: CASSLIASASYEQYF.

V is TRBV25-1 and J is TRBJ1-2; no clear D. This CDR3 region has 13 residues. V lost 6 bases, J lost 7 bases, and 15 bases lay in between. Germline V lookup: CDR1 MGHDK, CDR2 SYGVNS. CDR3 amino acids: CASSGDPTFGYTF. The CDR3 DNA follows: TGTGCCAGCAGCGGCGATCCAACATTTGGCTACACCTTC.

There are a few counts of this clone. The genes are TRBV19 and TRBJ2-7; no firm D call. Germline CDR1 LNHDA, CDR2 SQIVND (reference sequence). CDR3 length: 12 residues. V lost 6 bases to trimming and J lost 2 bases, with 8 bases between them. The DNA for the CDR3 is TGTGCCAGTAGGGGTGTCGCCTACGAGCAGTACTTC. Amino acid sequence: CASRGVAYEQYF.

This clone was detected only once. V and J are TRBV10-2 and TRBJ1-4; TRBD1 might be the D (5 bases). The CDR3 totals 16 residues. Trimming removed 2 bases from V and 10 bases from J, with 20 bases in between. Germline V gives CDR1 WSHSY, CDR2 SAAADI. The CDR3 region is CASSERRAGGGGKLFF. The CDR3 nucleotides read TGCGCCAGCAGTGAGAGGAGGGCGGGGGGTGGAGGAAAACTGTTTTTT.

The chain employs TRBV7-9 and TRBJ2-7, with TRBD2 matching 9 bases. Trimming took 7 bases from V and 3 from J; bases not matched to a gene: 4. The CDR3 covers 13 residues. CDR1 SEHNR and CDR2 FQNEAQ come from the germline V gene (reference sequence). The DNA of the CDR3 is TGTGCCAGCACCCTAGCGGGACGCTACGAGCAGTACTTC. Its protein is CASTLAGRYEQYF.

The rearrangement joins TRBV24-1 to TRBJ1-1; D is ambiguous. Per germline, CDR1 KGHDR and CDR2 SFDVKD. V shed 5 bases and J shed 2 bases, with 5 bases lying between them. The CDR3 is 12 amino acids. This CDR3 reads CATSGGNTEAFF. CDR3 in DNA: TGTGCCACCAGTGGAGGAAACACTGAAGCTTTCTTT.

V is TRBV2 and J is TRBJ1-5; D remains ambiguous. CDR3 length equals 15 residues. Germline CDR1 SNHLY, CDR2 FYNNEI. Trimming took off 6 bases at V and 7 bases at J, with 19 bases between the two ends. The CDR3 DNA is TGTGCCAGCAGGGACGGACGGCAGCGGCCCCAGCCCCAGCATTTT. Translated: CASRDGRQRPQPQHF. The variable domain in full, with the rest retrieved from reference TRBV2 and TRBJ1-5, is EPEVTQTPSHQVTQMGQEVILRCVPISNHLYFYWYRQILGQKVEFLVSFYNNEISEKSEIFDDQFSVERPDGSNFTLKIRSTKLEDSAMYFCASRDGRQRPQPQHFGDGTRLSIL.

DNA for the CDR3: TGTGCCAGCCAACGGACCCGGACAGCTTTCAATGAGCAGTTCTTC. Encoded protein: CASQRTRTAFNEQFF. The chain is built from TRBV7-3 and TRBJ2-1; D may be TRBD1 (6 bases). Germline V CDR1 and CDR2: SGHTA, FQGTGA. V gave up 8 bases and J gave up 6 bases, with 20 bases separating them. The CDR3 is 15 amino acids.

The chain uses TRBV28 and TRBJ1-2; 10 nucleotides line up with TRBD1. The CDR3 has 15 residues. Germline trimming cut 4 bases from V and 4 bases from J; bases unmatched to any gene: 6. Germline V gene lookup returns CDR1 MDHEN and CDR2 SYDVKM. The CDR3 sequence: CASSSGTGASYGYTF. The CDR3 nucleotides read TGTGCCAGCAGTTCCGGGACAGGGGCCTCCTATGGCTACACCTTC.

This rearrangement joins TRBV6-5 to TRBJ2-7, with 10 bases fitting TRBD2. The length of the CDR3 is 14 residues. V gave up 6 bases and J gave up 2 bases; unmatched junction bases: 4. The germline gives CDR1 MNHEY, CDR2 SVGAGI. Written as DNA, the CDR3 is TGTGCCAGCAGGCCGACTAGCGGGCCCTACGAGCAGTACTTC. It yields the protein CASRPTSGPYEQYF.

The chain is built from TRBV7-9 and TRBJ2-1; 9 bases match TRBD2. This CDR3 contains 15 residues. CDR1 and CDR2 from the germline V gene are SEHNR and FQNEAQ (reference sequence). V was clipped by 3 bases and J by 6 bases; unmatched bases: 6. The CDR3 bases are TGTGCCAGCAGCTTTGCGGGAGGGCCTGTCAATGAGCAGTTCTTC. Amino acids: CASSFAGGPVNEQFF.

This rearrangement joins TRBV27 to TRBJ1-6, with 7 nucleotides matching TRBD1. Germline CDR1 is MNHEY and CDR2 is SMNVEV (reference sequence). The CDR3 loop spans 15 amino acids. J lost 6 bases, V lost 6 bases, and 8 bases had no gene match. The CDR3: CASRLGTATNSPLHF. CDR3 sequence (DNA): TGTGCCAGCAGATTAGGGACAGCCACTAATTCACCCCTCCACTTT.

The V call is TRBV4-3, the J call TRBJ2-3; 10 bases agree with TRBD2. Trimming cost V 3 bases and J 2 bases; bases outside gene matches: 2. The CDR3 length is 15 residues. Germline V CDR1 and CDR2: LGHNA, YSLEER. CDR3 nucleotide sequence: TGCGCCAGCAGCCAGCTAGCGGGAGCCACAGATACGCAGTATTTT. Amino acids: CASSQLAGATDTQYF.

The rearrangement uses TRBV29-1 and TRBJ1-2; TRBD1 is a possible D gene (5 bases). In germline, CDR1 is SQVTM, CDR2 ANQGSEA. The CDR3 totals 12 residues. V lost 6 bases, J lost 4 bases, and 12 bases lay in between. The CDR3 region has the DNA TGCAGCGTAGGGGAGGCGGGCTATGGCTACACCTTC. This translates into CSVGEAGYGYTF.

Of note for this clone: A junction boundary mismatches the germline segment, possibly from a read error. V usage is TRBV7-7 and J usage is TRBJ2-2; the match to TRBD2 covers 14 bases. The germline gives CDR1 SSHAT, CDR2 FNYEAQ (reference sequence). The CDR3 consists of 17 residues. The CDR3 spells CASSTGLAGVNTGELFF. The CDR3 DNA reads as TGTGCTAGCAGCACGGGACTAGCGGGAGTGAACACCGGGGAGCTGTTTTTT.

This chain connects TRBV5-1 to TRBJ2-3; 8 positions agree with TRBD2. Germline V gene sequence: CDR1 SGHRS, CDR2 YFSETQ. This CDR3 region has 17 residues. V was pared by 4 bases and J by 3 bases, with 13 bases of the junction left unmatched. CDR3: CASSVTGTRGSTDTQYF. CDR3 DNA: TGCGCCAGCAGCGTGACCGGGACTAGGGGGAGTACAGATACGCAGTATTTT.

The chain combines TRBV12-2 with TRBJ2-7. TRBV12-2 is a documented pseudogene. The CDR3 is 16 residues long. CDR3 DNA: TGTGCAAGTCGCTTATCTATGCTGGGGTTTGCCTACGAGCAGTACTTC. Protein product: CASRLSMLGFAYEQYF.

The gene calls are TRBV7-9 and TRBJ1-4; D gene ambiguous. V was pared by 5 bases and J by 4 bases, with 11 bases between. Germline V CDR1 and CDR2: SEHNR, FQNEAQ (reference sequence). CDR3 size: 14 residues. The CDR3 protein is CASSPRSDNEKLFF. The CDR3, as DNA: TGTGCCAGCAGCCCCCGGTCGGATAATGAAAAACTGTTTTTT.

The chain carries TRBV6-5 and TRBJ1-1; 8 bases match TRBD1. The germline V gene encodes CDR1 MNHEY and CDR2 SVGAGI. The CDR3 is 14 residues long. With 6 bases clipped from V and 2 bases from J, the junction kept 5 bases outside the gene matches. This chain's CDR3 is CASSLTGDNTEAFF. The CDR3 DNA sequence: TGTGCCAGCAGCCTGACAGGGGATAACACTGAAGCTTTCTTT.

The V call is TRBV19, the J call TRBJ2-7; unclear D gene. CDR3 length: 13 amino acids. The germline V and J ends were trimmed by 4 bases and 3 bases, with 10 bases remaining between them. CDR1 is LNHDA, CDR2 SQIVND, per germline (reference sequence). This chain's CDR3 is CASSTNNFYEQYF. CDR3 bases: TGTGCCAGTAGTACCAACAACTTCTACGAGCAGTACTTC.

The chain links TRBV28 to TRBJ1-2; D is ambiguous. Trimming removed 3 bases from V and 8 bases from J, with 19 bases in between. Germline values: CDR1 MDHEN, CDR2 SYDVKM. This CDR3 is 15 amino acids long. CDR3 in DNA: TGTGCCAGCAGTTTTAACGGTCAGATCTTGGGGGGCTACACCTTC. Amino acid sequence: CASSFNGQILGGYTF.

The rearrangement uses TRBV6-6 and TRBJ2-3; the D gene is possibly TRBD2 (6 bases). This CDR3 region has 16 residues. Germline CDR1 MNHNY, CDR2 SVGAGI (reference sequence). V lost 6 bases and J lost 0, with 16 bases in between. The CDR3 bases are TGTGCCAGCAGCAAAAGTGAAGGGACTAGCACAGATACGCAGTATTTT. Translation gives CASSKSEGTSTDTQYF.

Only one count was recorded for this clone. The V gene is TRBV6-5, the J gene TRBJ1-2, with D perhaps matching TRBD1 (5 bases). The CDR3 loop spans 15 amino acids. The germline V and J ends were trimmed by 6 bases and 2 bases, with 16 bases remaining between them. CDR1 is MNHEY and CDR2 is SVGAGI in the germline V gene. CDR3 DNA sequence: TGTGCCAGCAGCCGTACCGGACATGCCAACTATGGCTACACCTTC. It encodes CASSRTGHANYGYTF.

This clone has a single count. This chain links TRBV7-2 with TRBJ2-1, with D possibly TRBD1 on 5 matching bases. The CDR3 runs to 15 residues. Trimming left V 0 bases short and J 10 bases short, with 16 bases between. The germline gives CDR1 SGHTA, CDR2 FQGNSA. The CDR3: CASSLAKGLGHEQFF. CDR3 DNA: TGTGCCAGCAGCTTAGCCAAGGGGCTTGGACACGAGCAGTTCTTC.